These T cell receptor beta chains were read from a single sample in a study of T cells in Graves' hyperthyroidism and ophthalmopathy. Each CDR3 protein is one row after TCRdb ran MiXCR on the multiplex PCR reads. The data show about 410,000 distinct CDR3 sequences, about 14% seen once. Sequenced material: blood. Receptors were obtained from a woman aged 25 to 45 with Graves' ophthalmopathy. CDR3s leave out the opening cysteine and the closing phenylalanine or tryptophan. A clone size is listed for some rows: how often the clone was seen (once, few, many), or a class if it is expanded.

clone_size: many
v_call: TRBV20-1
cdr3_aa: SASAAGTGTSPLH

clone_size: -
v_call: TRBV28
cdr3_aa: ASSPLLGHTGELF

clone_size: many
v_call: TRBV12-3/TRBV12-4
cdr3_aa: ASSYRRGSYNEQF

clone_size: -
v_call: TRBV7-2
cdr3_aa: AGSFGPVDQPQH

clone_size: few
v_call: TRBV19
cdr3_aa: ASSIVGGPRETQC

clone_size: -
v_call: TRBV15
cdr3_aa: ATFGEGPNYGYT

clone_size: many
v_call: TRBV12-3/TRBV12-4
cdr3_aa: ASSLAGTVFKLF

clone_size: -
v_call: TRBV28
cdr3_aa: ASGGTAIQETQC

clone_size: -
v_call: TRBV7-9
cdr3_aa: ASSGPEWIEAF

clone_size: -
v_call: TRBV2
cdr3_aa: ASMSGPGRQDYGYT

clone_size: many
v_call: TRBV24-1
cdr3_aa: ATSATGSGETQY

clone_size: many
v_call: TRBV12-3/TRBV12-4
cdr3_aa: ASSHWGPTNEQY

clone_size: many
v_call: TRBV10-3
cdr3_aa: AISDRVVNQPQH

clone_size: -
v_call: TRBV5-1
cdr3_aa: ASSLGTGEGTAQTSYGYT

clone_size: many
v_call: TRBV7-9
cdr3_aa: ASSLVGGVYNEQF

clone_size: many
v_call: TRBV28
cdr3_aa: ASSYVQGGSPLH

clone_size: few
v_call: TRBV2
cdr3_aa: ASRDDPWGGYT

clone_size: -
v_call: TRBV4-2
cdr3_aa: ASSQPGLVSNEQY

clone_size: many
v_call: TRBV18
cdr3_aa: ASSPDPFRGPYEQY

clone_size: many
v_call: TRBV3-1
cdr3_aa: ASSRAGGNQPQH

clone_size: many
v_call: TRBV5-1
cdr3_aa: ASSLDPQGGYT

clone_size: many
v_call: TRBV6-1
cdr3_aa: ASTPAEWVVRLRNTIY

clone_size: -
v_call: TRBV5-6
cdr3_aa: ASSLALLGNTGELF

clone_size: few
v_call: TRBV7-9
cdr3_aa: ASSSFDTLTYEQY

clone_size: many
v_call: TRBV28
cdr3_aa: ASGLAGVSEQF